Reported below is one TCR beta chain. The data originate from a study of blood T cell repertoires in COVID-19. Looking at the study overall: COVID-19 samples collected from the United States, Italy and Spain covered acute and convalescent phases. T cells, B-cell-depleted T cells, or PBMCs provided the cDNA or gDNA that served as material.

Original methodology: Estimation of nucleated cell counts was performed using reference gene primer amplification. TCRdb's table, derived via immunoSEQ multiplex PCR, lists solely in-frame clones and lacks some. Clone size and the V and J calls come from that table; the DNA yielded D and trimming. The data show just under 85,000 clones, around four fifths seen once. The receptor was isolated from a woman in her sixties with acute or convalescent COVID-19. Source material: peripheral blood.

The CDR3 sequence is CASSREPSYNEQFF. The CDR3 bases are TGTGCCAGCAGCCGGGAACCTTCCTACAATGAGCAGTTCTTC. The J gene is TRBJ2-1, the V gene TRBV5-5; tentative D call: TRBD2 (5 bases). From germline, CDR1 is SGHKS and CDR2 YYEKEE (reference sequence). The CDR3 spans 14 residues. The germline V and J ends were trimmed by 4 bases and 1 base, with 9 bases remaining between them.